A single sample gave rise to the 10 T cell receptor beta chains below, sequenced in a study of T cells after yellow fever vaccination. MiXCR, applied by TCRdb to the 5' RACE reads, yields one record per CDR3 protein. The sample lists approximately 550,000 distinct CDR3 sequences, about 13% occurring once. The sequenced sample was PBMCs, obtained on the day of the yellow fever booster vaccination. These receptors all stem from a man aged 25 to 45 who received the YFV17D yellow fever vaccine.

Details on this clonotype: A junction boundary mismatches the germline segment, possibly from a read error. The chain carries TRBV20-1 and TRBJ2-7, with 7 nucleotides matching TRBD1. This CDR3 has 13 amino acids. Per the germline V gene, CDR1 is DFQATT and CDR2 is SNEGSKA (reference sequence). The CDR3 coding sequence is TGCAGTGCGAGAGGGACAGCCGCCTACGAGCAGTACTTC. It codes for CSARGTAAYEQYF.

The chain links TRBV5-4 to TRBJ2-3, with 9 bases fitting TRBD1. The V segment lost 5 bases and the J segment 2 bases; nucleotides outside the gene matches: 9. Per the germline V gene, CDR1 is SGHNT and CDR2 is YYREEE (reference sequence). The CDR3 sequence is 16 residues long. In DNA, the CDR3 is TGTGCCAGCAGACCCCCCGGACAGGGGCCCACAGATACGCAGTATTTT. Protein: CASRPPGQGPTDTQYF.

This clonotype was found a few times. CDR3 bases: TGTGCCAGTGGTCAGGGGGTCATGAACACTGAAGCTTTCTTT. The encoded protein is CASGQGVMNTEAFF. The chain joins TRBV19 to TRBJ1-1, with 7 nucleotides matching TRBD1. There are 14 residues in the CDR3. The germline CDR1 and CDR2 sequences are LNHDA and SQIVND (reference sequence). After removal of 8 bases from V and 0 bases from J, the junction contained 6 bases not matched to a gene.

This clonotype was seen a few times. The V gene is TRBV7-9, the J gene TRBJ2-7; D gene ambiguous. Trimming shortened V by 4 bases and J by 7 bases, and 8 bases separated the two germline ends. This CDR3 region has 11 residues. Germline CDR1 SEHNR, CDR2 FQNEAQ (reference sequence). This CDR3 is CASSWLGEQYF. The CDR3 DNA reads TGTGCCAGCAGCTGGCTGGGGGAGCAGTACTTC.

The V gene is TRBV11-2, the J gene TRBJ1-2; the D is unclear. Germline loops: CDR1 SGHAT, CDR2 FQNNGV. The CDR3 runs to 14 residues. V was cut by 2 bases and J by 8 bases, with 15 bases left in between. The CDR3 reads CASSLSLLRRGYTF. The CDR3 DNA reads TGTGCCAGCAGCTTATCCCTACTACGGAGGGGCTACACCTTC. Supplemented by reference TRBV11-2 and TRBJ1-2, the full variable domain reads EAGVAQSPRYKIIEKRQSVAFWCNPISGHATLYWYQQILGQGPKLLIQFQNNGVVDDSQLPKDRFSAERLKGVDSTLKIQPAKLEDSAVYLCASSLSLLRRGYTFGSGTRLTVV.

The CDR3 coding sequence is TGTGCCAGCAGAGGACCGAGGACAGATACCGCTAACTATGGCTACACCTTC. It translates to CASRGPRTDTANYGYTF. The chain recombines TRBV12-3 or TRBV12-4 with TRBJ1-2, with D perhaps matching TRBD1 (6 bases). V was pared by 6 bases and J by 0 bases, with 20 bases between. The CDR3 sequence is 17 residues long.

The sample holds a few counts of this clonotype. CDR3 bases: TGTGCCAGCAGTTTAGGTTCCGCGACCTACAATGAGCAGTTCTTC. Its protein is CASSLGSATYNEQFF. The V call is TRBV12-3 or TRBV12-4, the J call TRBJ2-1; D is unresolved. Trimming shortened V by 1 base and J by 2 bases, and 9 bases separated the two germline ends. The length of the CDR3 is 15 residues.

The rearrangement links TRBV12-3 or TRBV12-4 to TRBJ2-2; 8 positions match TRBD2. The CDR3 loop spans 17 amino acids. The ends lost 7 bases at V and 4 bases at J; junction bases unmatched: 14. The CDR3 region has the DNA TGTGCCAGCAACCCGGGGGGGGGCAGGGTACGCACCGGGGAGCTGTTTTTT. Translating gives CASNPGGGRVRTGELFF.

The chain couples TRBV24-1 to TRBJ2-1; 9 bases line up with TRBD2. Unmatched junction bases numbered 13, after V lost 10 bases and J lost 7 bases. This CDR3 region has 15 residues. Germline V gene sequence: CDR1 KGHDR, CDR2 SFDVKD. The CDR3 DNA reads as TGTGCCACGGGGCTGGGGCTAGCGGGAATTAATGAGCAGTTCTTC. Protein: CATGLGLAGINEQFF.

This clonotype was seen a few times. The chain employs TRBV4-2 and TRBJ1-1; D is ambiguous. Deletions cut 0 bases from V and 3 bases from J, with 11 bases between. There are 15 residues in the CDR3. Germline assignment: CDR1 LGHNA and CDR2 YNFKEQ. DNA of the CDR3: TGTGCCAGCAGCCAAGATAGGCCTGAGGACACTGAAGCTTTCTTT. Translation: CASSQDRPEDTEAFF.